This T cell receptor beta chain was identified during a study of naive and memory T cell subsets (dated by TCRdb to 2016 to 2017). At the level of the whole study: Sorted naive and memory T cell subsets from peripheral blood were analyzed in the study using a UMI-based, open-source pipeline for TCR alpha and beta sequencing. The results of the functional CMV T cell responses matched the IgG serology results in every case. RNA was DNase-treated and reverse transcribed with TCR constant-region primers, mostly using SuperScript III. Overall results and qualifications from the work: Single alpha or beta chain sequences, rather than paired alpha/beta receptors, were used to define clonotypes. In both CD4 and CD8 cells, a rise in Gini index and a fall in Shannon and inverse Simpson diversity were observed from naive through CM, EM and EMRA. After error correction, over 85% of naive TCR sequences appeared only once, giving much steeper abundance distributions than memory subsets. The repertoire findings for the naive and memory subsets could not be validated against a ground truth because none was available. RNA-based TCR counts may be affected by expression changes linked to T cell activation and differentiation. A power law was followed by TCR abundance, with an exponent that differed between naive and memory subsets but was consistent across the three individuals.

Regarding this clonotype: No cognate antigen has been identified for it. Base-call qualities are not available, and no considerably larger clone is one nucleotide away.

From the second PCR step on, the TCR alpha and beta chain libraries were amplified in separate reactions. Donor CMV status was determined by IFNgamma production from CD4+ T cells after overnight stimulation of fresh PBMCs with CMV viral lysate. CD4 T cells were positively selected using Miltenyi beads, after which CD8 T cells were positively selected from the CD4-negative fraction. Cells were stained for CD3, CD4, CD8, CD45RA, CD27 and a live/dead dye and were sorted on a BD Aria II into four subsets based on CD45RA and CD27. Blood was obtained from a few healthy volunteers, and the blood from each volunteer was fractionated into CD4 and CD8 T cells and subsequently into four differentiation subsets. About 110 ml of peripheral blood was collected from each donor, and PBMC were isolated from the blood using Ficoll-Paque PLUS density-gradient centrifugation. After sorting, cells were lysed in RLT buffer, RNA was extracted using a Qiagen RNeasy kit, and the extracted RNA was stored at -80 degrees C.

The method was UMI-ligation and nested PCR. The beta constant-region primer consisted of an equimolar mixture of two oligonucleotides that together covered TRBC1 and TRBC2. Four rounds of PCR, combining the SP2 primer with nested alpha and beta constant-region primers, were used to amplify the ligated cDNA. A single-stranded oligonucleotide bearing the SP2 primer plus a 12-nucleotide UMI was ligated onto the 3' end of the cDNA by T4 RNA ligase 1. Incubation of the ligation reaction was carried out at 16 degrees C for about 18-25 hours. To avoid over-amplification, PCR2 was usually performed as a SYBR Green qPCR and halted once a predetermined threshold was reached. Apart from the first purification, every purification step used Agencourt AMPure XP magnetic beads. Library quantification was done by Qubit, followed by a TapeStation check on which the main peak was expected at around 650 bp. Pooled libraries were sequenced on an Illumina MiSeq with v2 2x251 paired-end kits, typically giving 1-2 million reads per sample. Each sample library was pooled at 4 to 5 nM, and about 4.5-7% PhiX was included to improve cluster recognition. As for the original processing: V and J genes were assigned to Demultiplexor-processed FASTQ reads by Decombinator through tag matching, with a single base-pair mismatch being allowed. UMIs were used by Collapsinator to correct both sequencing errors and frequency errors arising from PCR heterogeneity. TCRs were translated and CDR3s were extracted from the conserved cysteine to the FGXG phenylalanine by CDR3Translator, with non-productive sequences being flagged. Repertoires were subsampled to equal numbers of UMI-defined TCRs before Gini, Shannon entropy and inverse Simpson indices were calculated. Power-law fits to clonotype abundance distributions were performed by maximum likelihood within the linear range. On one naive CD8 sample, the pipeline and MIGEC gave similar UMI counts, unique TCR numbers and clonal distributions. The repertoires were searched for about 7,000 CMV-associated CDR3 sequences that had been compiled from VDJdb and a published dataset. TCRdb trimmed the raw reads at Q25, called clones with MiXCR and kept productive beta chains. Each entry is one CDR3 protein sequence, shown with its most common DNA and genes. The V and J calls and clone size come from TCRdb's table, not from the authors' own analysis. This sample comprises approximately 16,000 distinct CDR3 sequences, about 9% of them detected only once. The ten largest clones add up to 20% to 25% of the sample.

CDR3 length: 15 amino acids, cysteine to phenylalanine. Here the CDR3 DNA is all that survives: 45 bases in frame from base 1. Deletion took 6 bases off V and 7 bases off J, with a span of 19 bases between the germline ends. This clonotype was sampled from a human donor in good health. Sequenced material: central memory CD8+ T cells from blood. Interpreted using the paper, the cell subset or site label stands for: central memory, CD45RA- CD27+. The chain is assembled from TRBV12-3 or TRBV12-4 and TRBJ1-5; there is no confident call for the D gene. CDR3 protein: CASSREGSRTQPQHF. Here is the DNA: TGTGCCAGCAGCCGTGAGGGCTCAAGGACCCAGCCCCAGCATTTT.